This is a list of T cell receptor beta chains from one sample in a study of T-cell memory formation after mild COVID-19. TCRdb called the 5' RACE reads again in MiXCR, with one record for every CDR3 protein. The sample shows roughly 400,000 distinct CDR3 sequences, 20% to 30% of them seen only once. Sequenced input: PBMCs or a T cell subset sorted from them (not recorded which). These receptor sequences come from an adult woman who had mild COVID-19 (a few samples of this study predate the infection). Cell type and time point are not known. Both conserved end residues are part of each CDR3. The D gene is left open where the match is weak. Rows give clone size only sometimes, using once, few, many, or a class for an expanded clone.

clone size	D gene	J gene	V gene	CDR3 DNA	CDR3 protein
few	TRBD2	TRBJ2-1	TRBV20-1	TGCAGTGCAACCCTAGCGGGAGTCCCCTACAATGAGCAGTTCTTC	CSATLAGVPYNEQFF
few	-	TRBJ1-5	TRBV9	TGTGCCAGCAGCCCCCGACCCGAAACTTCCCCCCAGCATTTT	CASSPRPETSPQHF
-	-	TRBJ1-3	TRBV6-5	TGTGCCAGCAGTTACGCGCTCTCCTCTGGAAACACCATATATTTT	CASSYALSSGNTIYF
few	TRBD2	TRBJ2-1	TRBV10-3	TGTGCCATCACGTCAGGGACTAGCGGGAGCTACAATGAGCAGTTCTTC	CAITSGTSGSYNEQFF
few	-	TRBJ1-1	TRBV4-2	TGTGCCAGCAGCCAGGAATCGGCCCTCAGGGTTGAAGCTTTCTTT	CASSQESALRVEAFF
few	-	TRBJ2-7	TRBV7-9	TGTGCCAGCAGCTTATCTACGCGCGAGCAGTACTTC	CASSLSTREQYF
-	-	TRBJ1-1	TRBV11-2	TGTGCCAGCAGCTTAAACCGGGACACACTGGGGGCTTTCTTT	CASSLNRDTLGAFF
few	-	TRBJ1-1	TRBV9	TGTGCCAGCAGCGCAATGAACACTGAAGCTTTCTTT	CASSAMNTEAFF
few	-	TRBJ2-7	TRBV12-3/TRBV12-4	TGTGCCAGCAGTTTTTACGGGAGAAGGTCATACGAGCAGTACTTC	CASSFYGRRSYEQYF
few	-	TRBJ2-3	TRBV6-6	TGTGCCAGCAGCTTCACGCAAAGCGGTATTAGCACAGATACGCAGTATTTT	CASSFTQSGISTDTQYF
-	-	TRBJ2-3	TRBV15	TGTGCCACCAGCAGAGATGGGACCCTGAGTACGCAGTATTTT	CATSRDGTLSTQYF
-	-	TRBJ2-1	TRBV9	TGTGCCAGCAGCTCACGGGACGTCTACAATGAGCAGTTCTTC	CASSSRDVYNEQFF
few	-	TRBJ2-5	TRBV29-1	TGCAGCGTTGAAGATCAAAGGACCGTCGTTGGTGTGACCCAGTACTTC	CSVEDQRTVVGVTQYF
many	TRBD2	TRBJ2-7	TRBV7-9	TGTGCCAGCACCCCCCCAGCGGGAGTTCATGAGCAGTACTTC	CASTPPAGVHEQYF
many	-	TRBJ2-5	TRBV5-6	TGTGCCAGCAGCTTGTCGGTAGAGACCCAGTACTTC	CASSLSVETQYF
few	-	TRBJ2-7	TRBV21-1	TGTGCCAGCACCTGGTTTCCGCTGGGGAAAATCTACGAGCAGTACTTC	CASTWFPLGKIYEQYF
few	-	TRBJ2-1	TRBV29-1	TGCAGCGTTGAAGGTCACTTCTCCTACAATGAGCAGTTCTTC	CSVEGHFSYNEQFF
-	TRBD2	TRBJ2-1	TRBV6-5	TGTGCCAGCAGCCGGACTAGGAGTGAGACCGGTGAGCAGTTCTTC	CASSRTRSETGEQFF
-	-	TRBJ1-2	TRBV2	TGTGCCAGCAACCTTGACAGGTCCACTTATGGCTACACCTTC	CASNLDRSTYGYTF
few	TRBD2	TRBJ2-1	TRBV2	TGTGCCACTTCCAGGACTAGCGGCTACAATGAGCAGTTCTTC	CATSRTSGYNEQFF
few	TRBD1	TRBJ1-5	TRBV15	TGTGCCACCAGCAGCCTCGACAGGGGGGATCAGCCCCAGCATTTT	CATSSLDRGDQPQHF
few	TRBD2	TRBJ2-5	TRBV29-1	TGCAGCGTTGAAGATTGGCGGGGGGAGACCCAGTACTTC	CSVEDWRGETQYF
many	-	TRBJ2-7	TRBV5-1	TGCGCCAGCAGCCAGACAGAGTCCTACGAGCAGTACTTC	CASSQTESYEQYF
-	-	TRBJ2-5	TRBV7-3	TGTGCCAGCAGCTTAACGGCGACAGGACAAGAGACCCAGTACTTC	CASSLTATGQETQYF
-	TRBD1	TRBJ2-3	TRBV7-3	TGTGCCAGCAGCTACCAAGGGACAGGGCAAGCAGATACGCAGTATTTT	CASSYQGTGQADTQYF
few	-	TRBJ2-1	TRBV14	TGTGCCAGCAGCCAGCGAGTCTCCTACAATGAGCAGTTCTTC	CASSQRVSYNEQFF
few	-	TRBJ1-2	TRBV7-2	TGTGCCAGCAGCTTATTTGATTCAGTAGGGACGTCTGGCTACACCTTC	CASSLFDSVGTSGYTF
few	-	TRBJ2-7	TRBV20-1	TGCAGTGCTAGAGATGCACAAGGGAGCTCCTACGAGCAGTACTTC	CSARDAQGSSYEQYF
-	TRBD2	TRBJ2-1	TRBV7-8	TGTGCCAGCAGCCCACCGGATAGTCTAGCGGGGGTCTATGAGCAGTTCTTC	CASSPPDSLAGVYEQFF
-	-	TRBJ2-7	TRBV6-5	TGTGCCAGCAGTTCACCCCTACAGGGCCACGAGCAGTACTTC	CASSSPLQGHEQYF
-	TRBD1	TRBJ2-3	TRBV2	TGTGCCAGCAAAGGGACAGGGGCAGATACGCAGTATTTT	CASKGTGADTQYF
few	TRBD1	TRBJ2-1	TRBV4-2	TGTGCCAGCAGCCCCCCCGGGACAGGGAACAATGAGCAGTTCTTC	CASSPPGTGNNEQFF
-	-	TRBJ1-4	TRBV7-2	TGTGCCAGCAGCCGGCGGACTAATGAAAAACTGTTTTTT	CASSRRTNEKLFF
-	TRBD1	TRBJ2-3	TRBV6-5	TGTGCCAGCAGTTACTCGACAGGGTCAGCAGATACGCAGTATTTT	CASSYSTGSADTQYF
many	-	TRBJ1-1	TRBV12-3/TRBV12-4	TGTGCCAGCAGTTTACAGGTGAACACTGAAGCTTTCTTT	CASSLQVNTEAFF
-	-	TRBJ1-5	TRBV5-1	TGCGCCAGCAGCTGGGGATCTTCCCCCAATCAGCCCCAGCATTTT	CASSWGSSPNQPQHF
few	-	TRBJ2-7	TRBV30	TGTGCCTGGGGCGGTGTGCAGGGATCTTACGAGCAGTACTTC	CAWGGVQGSYEQYF
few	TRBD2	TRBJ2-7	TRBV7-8	TGTGCCAGCAGCTTCGGTGGCCTAGCGGGAGGAAGAAACGAGCAGTACTTC	CASSFGGLAGGRNEQYF
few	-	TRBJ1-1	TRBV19	TGTGCCAGTAGTATTTGGCAGAACACTGAAGCTTTCTTT	CASSIWQNTEAFF
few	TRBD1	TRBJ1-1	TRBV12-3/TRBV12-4	TGTGCCAGCAGTTTTAGCCCGGGACAGAACGTACTTATGATAAGGGAAGCTTTCTTT	CASSFSPGQNVLMIREAFF
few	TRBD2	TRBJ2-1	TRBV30	TGTGCCTGGTACAACGGGGCTAGCGGGGGACCATACAATGAGCAGTTCTTC	CAWYNGASGGPYNEQFF
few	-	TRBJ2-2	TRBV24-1	TGTGCCACCAGTGTGTGGTCCAACACCGGGGAGCTGTTTTTT	CATSVWSNTGELFF
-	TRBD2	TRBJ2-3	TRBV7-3	TGTGCCAGCAGCCCAGGAGGGACTACCACAGATACGCAGTATTTT	CASSPGGTTTDTQYF
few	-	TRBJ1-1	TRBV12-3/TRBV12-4	TGTGCCAGCAGCCAATCTCGCAGGGCCTCGCCAACGGGAGCTTTCTTT	CASSQSRRASPTGAFF
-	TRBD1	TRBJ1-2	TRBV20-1	TGCAGCAACCACCCGGGACAGGGCCTCTATGGCTACACCTTC	CSNHPGQGLYGYTF
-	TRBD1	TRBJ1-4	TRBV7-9	TGTGCCAGCAGCACGGACAGGGTCGAGAAACTGTTTTTT	CASSTDRVEKLFF
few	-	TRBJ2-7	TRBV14	TGTGCCAGCAGCCAAGTGACGGGGCCCTCCTACGAGCAGTACTTC	CASSQVTGPSYEQYF
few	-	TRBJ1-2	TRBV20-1	TGCAGTGCTAGAGATCCGAGGTCCCGGGGCTCCTATGGCTACACCTTC	CSARDPRSRGSYGYTF
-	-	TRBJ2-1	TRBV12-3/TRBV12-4	TGTGCCAGCAGTTTAGCGGCGGAGTGGGAGAGTGAGCAGTTCTTC	CASSLAAEWESEQFF
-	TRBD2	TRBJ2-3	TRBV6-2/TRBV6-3	TGTGCCAGCAGTTACTCGACGGCTAGCGGACGCACAGATACGCAGTATTTT	CASSYSTASGRTDTQYF
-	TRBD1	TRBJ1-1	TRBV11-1	TGTGCCAGCAGCTTTGGTACAGGGGGCACTGAAGCTTTCTTT	CASSFGTGGTEAFF
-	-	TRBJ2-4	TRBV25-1	TGTGCCAGCAGTGAATGGGGAGATAACATTCAGTACTTC	CASSEWGDNIQYF
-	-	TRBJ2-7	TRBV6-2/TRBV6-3	TGTGCCAGCAGTTCGGGGGACTACGAGCAGTACTTC	CASSSGDYEQYF
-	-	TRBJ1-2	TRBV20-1	TGCAGTGCTAGAGAAATGGGGTGGGACACCAACTATGGCTACACCTTC	CSAREMGWDTNYGYTF
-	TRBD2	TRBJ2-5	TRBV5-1	TGCGCCAGCAGCCGGACTAGCGGGGAAGAGACCCAGTACTTC	CASSRTSGEETQYF